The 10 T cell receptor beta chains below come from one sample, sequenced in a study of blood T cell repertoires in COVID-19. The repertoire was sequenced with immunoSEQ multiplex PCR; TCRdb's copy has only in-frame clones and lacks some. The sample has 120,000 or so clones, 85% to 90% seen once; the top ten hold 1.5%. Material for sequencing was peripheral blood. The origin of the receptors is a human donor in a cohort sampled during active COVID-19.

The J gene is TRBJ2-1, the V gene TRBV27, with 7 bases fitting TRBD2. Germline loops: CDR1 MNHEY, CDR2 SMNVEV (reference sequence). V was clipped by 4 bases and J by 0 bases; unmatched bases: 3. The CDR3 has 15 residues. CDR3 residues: CASSSSGPSYNEQFF. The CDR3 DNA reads TGTGCCAGCAGTTCTAGCGGACCCTCCTACAATGAGCAGTTCTTC.

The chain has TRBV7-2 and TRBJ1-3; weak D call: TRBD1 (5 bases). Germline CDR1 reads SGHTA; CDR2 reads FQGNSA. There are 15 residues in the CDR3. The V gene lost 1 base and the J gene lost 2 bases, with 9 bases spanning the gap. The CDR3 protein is CASSLVGGAGNTIYF. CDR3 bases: TGTGCCAGCAGCTTAGTGGGAGGGGCTGGAAACACCATATATTTT.

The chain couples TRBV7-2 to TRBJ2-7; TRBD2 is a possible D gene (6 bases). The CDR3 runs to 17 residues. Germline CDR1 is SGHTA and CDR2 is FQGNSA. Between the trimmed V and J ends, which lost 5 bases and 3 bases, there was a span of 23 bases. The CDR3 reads CASSPLPPGLVHYEQYF. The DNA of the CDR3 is TGTGCCAGCAGCCCCCTCCCACCGGGACTGGTTCACTACGAGCAGTACTTC.

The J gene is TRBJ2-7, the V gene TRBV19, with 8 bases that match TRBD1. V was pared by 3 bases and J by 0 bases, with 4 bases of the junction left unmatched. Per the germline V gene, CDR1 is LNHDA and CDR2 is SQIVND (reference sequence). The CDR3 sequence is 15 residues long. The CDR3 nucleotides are TGTGCCAGTAGTATTCCTGGGACAGGCTCCTACGAGCAGTACTTC. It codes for CASSIPGTGSYEQYF.

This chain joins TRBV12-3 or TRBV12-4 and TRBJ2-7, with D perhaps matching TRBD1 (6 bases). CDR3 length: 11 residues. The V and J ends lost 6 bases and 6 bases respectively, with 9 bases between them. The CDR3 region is CASSLRGEQYF. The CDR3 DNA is TGTGCCAGCAGCCTCAGGGGCGAGCAGTACTTC.

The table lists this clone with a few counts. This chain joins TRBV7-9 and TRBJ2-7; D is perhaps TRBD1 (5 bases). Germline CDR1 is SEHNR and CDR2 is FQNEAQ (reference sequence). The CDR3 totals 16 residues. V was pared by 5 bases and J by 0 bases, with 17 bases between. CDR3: CASSPLSGASSYEQYF. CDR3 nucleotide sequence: TGTGCCAGCAGCCCTTTGAGTGGGGCTTCCTCCTACGAGCAGTACTTC.

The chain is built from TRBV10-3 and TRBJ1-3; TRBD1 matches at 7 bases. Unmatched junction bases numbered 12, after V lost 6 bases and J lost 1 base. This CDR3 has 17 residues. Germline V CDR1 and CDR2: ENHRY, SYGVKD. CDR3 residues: CAISVGGQRLSGNTIYF. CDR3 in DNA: TGTGCCATCAGCGTGGGGGGACAGCGGCTGTCTGGAAACACCATATATTTT.

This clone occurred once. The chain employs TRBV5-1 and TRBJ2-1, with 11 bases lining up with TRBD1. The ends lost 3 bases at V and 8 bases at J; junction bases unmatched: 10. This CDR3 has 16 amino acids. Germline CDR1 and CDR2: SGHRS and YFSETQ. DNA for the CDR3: TGCGCCAGCAGCTCGCGCGGACAGGGGGCGATCTATGAGCAGTTCTTC. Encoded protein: CASSSRGQGAIYEQFF.

The CDR3 loop reads CAISESWTGSNSPLHF. In DNA, the CDR3 is TGTGCCATCAGTGAGTCCTGGACAGGAAGTAATTCACCCCTCCACTTT. The chain employs TRBV10-3 and TRBJ1-6, with 7 bases matching TRBD1. CDR1 is ENHRY, CDR2 SYGVKD, per germline. This CDR3 has 16 amino acids. After removal of 0 bases from V and 6 bases from J, the junction contained 5 bases not matched to a gene.

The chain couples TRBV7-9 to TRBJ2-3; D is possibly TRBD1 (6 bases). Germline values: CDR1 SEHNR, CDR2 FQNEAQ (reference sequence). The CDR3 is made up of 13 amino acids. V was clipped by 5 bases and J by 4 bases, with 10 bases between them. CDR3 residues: CASSPRGPDTQYF. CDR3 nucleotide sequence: TGTGCCAGCAGCCCCAGGGGCCCAGATACGCAGTATTTT.